Listed here are 11 T cell receptor beta chains from one sample, sequenced in a study of T cell responses to AZD1222 COVID-19 vaccine. Sequenced by immunoSEQ multiplex PCR; TCRdb stores in-frame clones only, minus some. The data show 150,000 to 200,000 clones, roughly 93% seen once. This specimen consisted of peripheral blood, obtained on day 0 of AZD1222 vaccination. Source of these receptors: an adult in good health.

The chain recombines TRBV10-2 with TRBJ2-5, with a weak D call TRBD1 (6 bases). CDR1 and CDR2 from the germline V gene are WSHSY and SAAADI. V was trimmed by 6 bases and J by 2 bases, leaving 10 bases between them. This CDR3 spans 13 amino acids. CDR3: CASSPQGQETQYF. For the CDR3, the DNA is TGCGCCAGCAGCCCCCAGGGGCAAGAGACCCAGTACTTC.

The V gene is TRBV12-5, the J gene TRBJ1-4; no firm D call. There are 14 residues in the CDR3. V lost 3 bases and J lost 1, with 6 bases in between. Germline V gene data show CDR1 as LGHNT and CDR2 as FRNRAP. The CDR3 nucleotides read TGTGCTAGTGGTTTTGAAGTAACTAATGAAAAACTGTTTTTT. Amino acid sequence: CASGFEVTNEKLFF. The full variable domain, rest sourced from reference TRBV12-5 and TRBJ1-4, is DARVTQTPRHKVTEMGQEVTMRCQPILGHNTVFWYRQTMMQGLELLAYFRNRAPLDDSGMPKDRFSAEMPDATLATLKIQPSEPRDSAVYFCASGFEVTNEKLFFGSGTQLSVL.

Points on this clone: The junction departs from germline at one end; a sequencing error may be responsible. As DNA, the CDR3 is TGTGCCAGCAGTGACTCTCGCTTAAATCAGCCCCAGCATTTT. It is translated as CASSDSRLNQPQHF. V and J are TRBV6-5 and TRBJ1-5; D unclear. From germline, CDR1 is MNHEY and CDR2 SVGAGI. The CDR3 has 14 amino acids.

This clone was seen a single time. CDR3 in amino acids: CASSYSWGLNSNQPQHF. CDR3 sequence (DNA): TGTGCCAGCAGTTACTCGTGGGGACTCAATAGCAATCAGCCCCAGCATTTT. The V call is TRBV6-2 or TRBV6-3, the J call TRBJ1-5, with TRBD1 as a possible D gene (5 bases). CDR3 length: 17 residues. CDR1 and CDR2 from the germline V gene are MNHEY and SVGEGT. Trimming removed 0 bases from V and 0 bases from J, with 12 bases in between.

V gene TRBV18 combines with J gene TRBJ2-3; D perhaps matches TRBD2 (6 bases). From germline, CDR1 is KGHSH and CDR2 LQKENI. Trimming cost V 4 bases and J 2 bases, with 25 bases left between them. The CDR3 is made up of 19 amino acids. CDR3 in DNA: TGTGCCAGCTCACGAACAAGCGGACGGGGGTCTTCAATCACAGATACGCAGTATTTT. It codes for CASSRTSGRGSSITDTQYF.

The rearrangement joins TRBV7-8 to TRBJ1-2; D remains unclear. V lost 1 base and J 8 bases, leaving 14 bases between the germline ends. CDR1 and CDR2 from the germline V gene are SGHVS and FQNEAQ. The CDR3 covers 14 residues. CDR3 amino acids: CASSLGGPGWGYTF. The CDR3 nucleotides are TGTGCCAGCAGCTTAGGAGGGCCGGGCTGGGGCTACACCTTC.

This clone has just a few counts. V is TRBV2 and J is TRBJ1-5, with 8 nucleotides matching TRBD1. This CDR3 comprises 14 residues. CDR1 SNHLY and CDR2 FYNNEI come from the germline V gene. Trimming removed 1 base from V and 7 bases from J; junction bases left unmatched: 3. CDR3 nucleotides: TGTGCCAGCAGTGAAGGCAGGGGGCAGCAGCCCCAGCATTTT. Translated: CASSEGRGQQPQHF.

This clone was recorded only once. The rearrangement uses TRBV10-3 and TRBJ1-1, with D perhaps matching TRBD1 (6 bases). Trimming stripped 6 bases from V and 12 bases from J, with 20 bases between. The CDR3 covers 13 residues. The germline V gene has CDR1 ENHRY and CDR2 SYGVKD. CDR3: CAISPTGAPKPFF. CDR3 DNA sequence: TGTGCCATCAGCCCCACGGGGGCGCCGAAACCTTTCTTT.

The rearrangement uses TRBV10-1 and TRBJ2-2; weak D call: TRBD2 (6 bases). The CDR3 has 14 residues. Germline V gives CDR1 WNHNN, CDR2 SYGVQD (reference sequence). The V end lost 5 bases, the J end lost 3 bases, and 10 bases lay between the germline ends. The DNA of the CDR3 is TGCGCCAGCAGTAAGGAGGGTTACACCGGGGAGCTGTTTTTT. It is translated as CASSKEGYTGELFF.

V and J are TRBV19 and TRBJ2-1; 12 bases align to TRBD2. Losses at the gene ends were 3 bases for V and 10 bases for J; bases not matched to a gene: 16. CDR1 is LNHDA and CDR2 is SQIVND in the germline V gene (reference sequence). The CDR3 length is 18 residues. DNA of the CDR3: TGTGCCAGTAGTATCATTCTCGGGCTAGCGGGAGGGTATGGGGAGCAGTTCTTC. Encoded protein: CASSIILGLAGGYGEQFF.

This chain links TRBV6-5 with TRBJ1-2; unclear D gene. CDR1 is MNHEY, CDR2 SVGAGI, per germline. V shed 4 bases and J shed 8 bases, with 14 bases lying between them. This CDR3 spans 13 amino acids. The CDR3 nucleotides read TGTGCCAGCAGTTCCTCGGGAATGAGGGGCTACACCTTC. This encodes CASSSSGMRGYTF.